The sequence of this T cell receptor (beta chain) was determined in a study of tumor and adjacent non-tumor tissue in lung cancer. The count of this clonotype is one. The library came from three nested PCR rounds adapted from ARM-PCR protocols. TCRdb recomputed calls from the multiplex PCR reads with MiXCR, one row per CDR3 protein. This sample has tens of thousands of distinct CDR3 sequences; 61% occur once, and the top ten carry about 32%. No cell sorting was done before RNA was extracted from the tissue. This non-tumor lung sample came from over 3 cm beyond the tumor edge. What was sequenced was distant non-tumor lung tissue. This TCR was sampled from a man between 65 and 79 years old with non-small cell lung cancer.

CDR3 protein: CASSEEEYWTGTSGANVLTF. In DNA, the CDR3 is TGTGCCAGCAGCGAAGAGGAATATTGGACAGGGACGTCTGGGGCCAACGTCCTGACTTTC. The V call is TRBV11-2, the J call TRBJ2-6; 8 bases are a match to TRBD1. The CDR3 extends over 20 amino acids. After removal of 5 bases from V and 1 base from J, the junction contained 16 bases not matched to a gene. CDR1 and CDR2 from the germline V gene are SGHAT and FQNNGV.